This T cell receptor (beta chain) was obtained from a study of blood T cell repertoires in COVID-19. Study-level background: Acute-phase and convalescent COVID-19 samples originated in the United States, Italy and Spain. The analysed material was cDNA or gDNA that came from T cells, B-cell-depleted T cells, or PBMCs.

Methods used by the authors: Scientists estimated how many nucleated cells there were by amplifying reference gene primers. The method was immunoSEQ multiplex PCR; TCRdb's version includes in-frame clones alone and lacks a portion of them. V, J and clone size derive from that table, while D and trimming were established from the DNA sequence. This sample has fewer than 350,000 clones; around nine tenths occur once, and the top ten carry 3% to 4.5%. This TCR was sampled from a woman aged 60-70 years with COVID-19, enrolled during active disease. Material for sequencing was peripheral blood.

The CDR3 region has the DNA TGTGCCAGCAGCCGCACAGGGAAAATCGGAAACACCATATATTTT. Translated: CASSRTGKIGNTIYF. The chain couples TRBV5-8 to TRBJ1-3; the D gene is possibly TRBD1 (6 bases). Per the germline V gene, CDR1 is SGHTS and CDR2 is YDEGEE. V shed 4 bases and J shed 4 bases, with 15 bases lying between them. The CDR3 is 15 residues long.